The clone carrying this T cell receptor (beta chain) was recorded only once. Naive CD8 cells lacked CD45RO, underwent positive selection for CCR7 and left out terminally differentiated effector memory CD45RA+ cells. The CDR3 is 16 residues long. V shed 0 bases and J 2 bases; nucleotides not matched to a gene: 6. Germline V lookup: CDR1 SGHTA, CDR2 FQGTGA. This sample is drawn from a study of shared clonotypes between healthy human individuals. Method: immunoSEQ multiplex PCR; TCRdb's copy keeps in-frame clones and lacks some. The repertoire holds 1.5 million to 2.5 million clones, with about 94% as singletons.

This chain connects TRBV7-3 to TRBJ2-5, with TRBD2 matching over 7 bases. This TCR was sampled from a man aged 18 to 35 in good health. Sequenced material: naive CD8+ T cells sorted from blood. CDR3 coding DNA: TGTGCCAGCAGCTTAACCCACGGGGGGAGTCAAGAGACCCAGTACTTC. It encodes CASSLTHGGSQETQYF.